One sample yielded the 18 T cell receptor beta chains listed below, sequenced in a study of OX40 agonist ivuxolimab in advanced cancers. The library was built by means of the immunoSEQ multiplex PCR assay. Held by TCRdb, this immuneACCESS table contains in-frame sequences only and omits some clones. Under half of the omission traces to an unresolved V gene where checked; the cause of the rest is unknown. This sample is represented by 35,000 to 45,000 clones; 65% to 80% of them were singletons. Jointly, the top ten make up under 10% of the sample. This specimen consisted of CD4+ or CD8+ T cells sorted from blood, obtained in a trial of the OX40 agonist ivuxolimab. These receptors all stem from an adult with an advanced solid tumor such as melanoma, head and neck, liver or kidney cancer.

The genes are TRBV7-3 and TRBJ2-1, with 16 bases aligning to TRBD2. CDR3 size: 16 residues. The junction had 5 bases not matched to a gene; V was cut back by 4 bases and J by 8 bases. Germline assignment: CDR1 SGHTA and CDR2 FQGTGA. CDR3 residues: CASSSTGTSGRDEQFF. The CDR3 nucleotides read TGTGCCAGCAGCTCCACCGGGACTAGCGGGAGGGATGAGCAGTTCTTC.

The rearrangement joins TRBV30 to TRBJ1-2; maybe TRBD1 (5 bases). Germline V gives CDR1 GTSNPN, CDR2 SVGIG (reference sequence). This CDR3 has 13 residues. The V and J ends lost 5 bases and 9 bases respectively, with 19 bases between them. CDR3 loop: CAWGRHGRESYTF. The CDR3 nucleotides read TGTGCCTGGGGCCGCCACGGCAGGGAGAGCTACACCTTC.

The gene calls are TRBV5-6 and TRBJ2-3, with 8 bases lining up with TRBD2. V gave up 0 bases and J gave up 1 base; unmatched junction bases: 1. Germline lookup yields CDR1 SGHDT and CDR2 YYEEEE. This CDR3 is built from 15 residues. The DNA of the CDR3 is TGTGCCAGCAGCTTGGGGGGACTAGGCACAGATACGCAGTATTTT. Translating it yields CASSLGGLGTDTQYF.

This clone was recorded once. The chain links TRBV28 to TRBJ2-7, with no clear D. CDR3 size: 13 residues. Trimming shortened V by 8 bases and J by 2 bases, and 13 bases separated the two germline ends. CDR1 is MDHEN and CDR2 is SYDVKM in the germline V gene. As DNA, the CDR3 is TGTGCCAGCCTCCGGGCCTACCCCTACGAGCAGTACTTC. Residues: CASLRAYPYEQYF.

In regard to this clone: One end of the junction does not line up with germline, which may come from a read error. This chain links TRBV7-7 with TRBJ2-2, with 7 bases matching TRBD1. The CDR3 runs 15 residues. Germline V gene data show CDR1 as SSHAT and CDR2 as FNYEAQ (reference sequence). CDR3: CASSLDGTGAGELFF. The CDR3 nucleotides read TGTGCTAGCAGCTTAGATGGTACAGGGGCCGGGGAGCTGTTTTTT.

This clone came up a few times. V is TRBV30 and J is TRBJ1-5; 8 bases match TRBD1. V shed 3 bases, J shed 5 bases, and the junction held 9 bases outside the gene matches. Germline V lookup: CDR1 GTSNPN, CDR2 SVGIG (reference sequence). The CDR3 extends over 15 amino acids. CDR3 coding DNA: TGTGCCTGGAGGAAGACAGGGGTGGGCGATCAGCCCCAGCATTTT. Its protein is CAWRKTGVGDQPQHF. Looking up the rest from reference TRBV30 and TRBJ1-5 gives the full variable domain: SQTIHQWPATLVQPVGSPLSLECTVEGTSNPNLYWYRQAAGRGLQLLFYSVGIGQISSEVPQNLSASRPQDRQFILSSKKLLLSDSGFYLCAWRKTGVGDQPQHFGDGTRLSIL.

V is TRBV27 and J is TRBJ1-6; no clear D gene. This CDR3 contains 12 residues. V lost 3 bases, J lost 8 bases, and 5 bases lay in between. Germline-derived CDR1 and CDR2 are MNHEY and SMNVEV (reference sequence). The DNA for the CDR3 is TGTGCCAGCAGTTTTATGGATTCACCCCTCCACTTT. Amino acids: CASSFMDSPLHF.

The rearrangement joins TRBV6-1 to TRBJ2-1; weak D call: TRBD2 (6 bases). V was cut by 7 bases and J by 4 bases, with 17 bases left in between. The CDR3 contains 15 residues. Germline V gene sequence: CDR1 MNHNS, CDR2 SASEGT. The CDR3 sequence: CASIFDGGPYNEQFF. The DNA for the CDR3 is TGTGCCAGCATATTTGACGGGGGACCTTACAATGAGCAGTTCTTC.

This chain connects TRBV7-9 to TRBJ1-1, with a possible D match to TRBD1 (5 bases). The germline V gene has CDR1 SEHNR and CDR2 FQNEAQ (reference sequence). The V end lost 6 bases, the J end lost 0 bases, and 11 bases lay between the germline ends. The CDR3 is made up of 14 amino acids. For the CDR3, the DNA is TGTGCCAGCAGTTCCGACAGACTGAACACTGAAGCTTTCTTT. It specifies CASSSDRLNTEAFF.

The chain carries TRBV29-1 and TRBJ2-3, with 13 bases that match TRBD2. Germline V gives CDR1 SQVTM, CDR2 ANQGSEA. The V gene end was trimmed by 7 bases and the J gene end by 2 bases; junction bases not matched to a gene: 3. The CDR3 sequence is 14 residues long. CDR3 nucleotide sequence: TGCAGCGCCGGACTAGCGGGAGTCACAGATACGCAGTATTTT. It translates to CSAGLAGVTDTQYF.

The V and J genes are TRBV11-2 and TRBJ2-5; D remains ambiguous. CDR1 and CDR2 from the germline V gene are SGHAT and FQNNGV. This CDR3 contains 15 residues. V lost 5 bases, J lost 4 bases, and 17 bases lay in between. Here the CDR3 DNA reads TGTGCCAGCAGCAAAGTGAACGCAAGGATAGAGACCCAGTACTTC. Its translation: CASSKVNARIETQYF. Supplemented by reference TRBV11-2 and TRBJ2-5, the full variable domain reads EAGVAQSPRYKIIEKRQSVAFWCNPISGHATLYWYQQILGQGPKLLIQFQNNGVVDDSQLPKDRFSAERLKGVDSTLKIQPAKLEDSAVYLCASSKVNARIETQYFGPGTRLLVL.

This chain links TRBV29-1 with TRBJ1-1, with TRBD1 as a possible D gene (6 bases). The CDR3 covers 14 residues. Trimming shortened V by 1 base and J by 3 bases, and 12 bases separated the two germline ends. Germline CDR1 and CDR2: SQVTM and ANQGSEA. The CDR3 loop is CSVEGATGYTEAFF. Here the CDR3 DNA reads TGCAGCGTTGAAGGGGCTACAGGGTACACTGAAGCTTTCTTT.

DNA of the CDR3: TGTGCCAGCAGCACGCGGACTAGCGGAGTTTACGAGCAGTACTTC. Protein sequence: CASSTRTSGVYEQYF. The V gene is TRBV7-8, the J gene TRBJ2-7, with TRBD2 matching over 10 bases. The CDR3 runs to 15 residues. Per the germline V gene, CDR1 is SGHVS and CDR2 is FQNEAQ. The V gene end was trimmed by 5 bases and the J gene end by 4 bases; junction bases not matched to a gene: 8.

The chain joins TRBV4-1 to TRBJ2-7, with a weak D call TRBD2 (6 bases). Germline values: CDR1 MGHRA, CDR2 YSYEKL. There are 15 residues in the CDR3. Trimming removed 0 bases at V and 3 bases at J, with 12 bases between. The DNA for the CDR3 is TGCGCCAGCAGCCAAGAGGGAGTAGCGGTCTACGAGCAGTACTTC. Encoded protein: CASSQEGVAVYEQYF.

The rearrangement links TRBV29-1 to TRBJ2-1, with TRBD1 identical over 9 bases. CDR1 and CDR2 from the germline V gene are SQVTM and ANQGSEA. Germline trimming cut 4 bases from V and 5 bases from J; bases unmatched to any gene: 12. The CDR3 covers 16 residues. The chain's CDR3 is CSVVPRQGGVNNEQFF. The CDR3 nucleotides are TGCAGCGTTGTACCCCGACAGGGGGGAGTGAACAATGAGCAGTTCTTC.

The chain recombines TRBV7-9 with TRBJ2-6, with D uncertain. The CDR3 loop spans 13 amino acids. Trimming pared 5 bases from V and 2 bases from J, leaving 4 bases between. Per the germline V gene, CDR1 is SEHNR and CDR2 is FQNEAQ (reference sequence). CDR3 sequence (DNA): TGTGCCAGCAGCCCCGCTGGGGCCAACGTCCTGACTTTC. Its translation is CASSPAGANVLTF.

The chain joins TRBV28 to TRBJ2-1, with TRBD2 identical over 8 bases. CDR1 is MDHEN and CDR2 is SYDVKM in the germline V gene. The CDR3 is 14 amino acids. V lost 8 bases and J lost 3; bases outside the gene matches: 6. The DNA of the CDR3 is TGTGCCAGCGGAGCGGGGGCGGGCTACAATGAGCAGTTCTTC. Amino acid sequence: CASGAGAGYNEQFF.

The chain employs TRBV7-9 and TRBJ1-2, with a weak D call TRBD1 (5 bases). The V end was cut by 5 bases, the J end by 4 bases, with 14 bases between. In germline, CDR1 is SEHNR, CDR2 FQNEAQ (reference sequence). The CDR3 loop spans 14 amino acids. The CDR3 DNA sequence: TGTGCCAGCAGCAGCGGGCCGGGGGGCTATGGCTACACCTTC. Its translation is CASSSGPGGYGYTF.